These 14 T cell receptor beta chains originate from one sample sequenced in a study of blood T cell repertoires in COVID-19. Here immunoSEQ multiplex PCR was the method, and the copy in TCRdb shows in-frame clones only, minus some. The sample includes about 120,000 clones, roughly 90% of them seen just once. The sequenced sample consisted of peripheral blood. The receptors come from a man aged 50-60 years with active COVID-19.

V is TRBV30 and J is TRBJ2-1; TRBD2 matches at 7 bases. V gave up 7 bases and J gave up 8 bases; unmatched junction bases: 8. Germline CDR1 reads GTSNPN; CDR2 reads SVGIG (reference sequence). This CDR3 has 12 residues. The CDR3 is CAFGLVSHEQFF. The CDR3 nucleotides read TGTGCCTTCGGACTAGTTTCCCATGAGCAGTTCTTC.

Comments on this clone: This sample also contains other DNA sequences that code for the same CDR3. V usage is TRBV9 and J usage is TRBJ2-5; D remains unclear. V was shortened by 3 bases and J by 2 bases, with 8 bases between the two germline ends. The CDR3 extends over 13 amino acids. The germline CDR1 and CDR2 sequences are SGDLS and YYNGEE. Written as DNA, the CDR3 is TGTGCCAGCAGCGCCGGGTCTCAAGAGACCCAGTACTTC. This codes for CASSAGSQETQYF.

This clone was found a few times. The gene calls are TRBV5-4 and TRBJ1-5; the D gene is possibly TRBD1 (6 bases). V was pared by 4 bases and J by 6 bases, with 11 bases between. CDR1 and CDR2 (germline): SGHNT, YYREEE (reference sequence). There are 13 residues in the CDR3. The CDR3 loop is CASSPEGGQPQHF. The CDR3 DNA reads TGTGCCAGCAGCCCAGAAGGGGGTCAGCCCCAGCATTTT.

The chain links TRBV5-4 to TRBJ2-3, with 8 bases aligning to TRBD2. V lost 0 bases to trimming and J lost 6 bases; unmatched junction nucleotides: 6. The CDR3 is made up of 15 amino acids. Germline CDR1 is SGHNT and CDR2 is YYREEE (reference sequence). The CDR3 region is CASSLEAGGKDTQYF. The CDR3 DNA sequence: TGTGCCAGCAGCTTGGAGGCGGGGGGAAAGGATACGCAGTATTTT.

J is TRBJ2-3 and V is TRBV6-6; 9 bases fit TRBD1. Germline V gene lookup returns CDR1 MNHNY and CDR2 SVGAGI (reference sequence). Trimming took 7 bases from V and 6 from J; bases not matched to a gene: 11. CDR3 size: 15 residues. For the CDR3, the DNA is TGTGCCAGCACCTCCTCCGGGACAGGGAGTGATACGCAGTATTTT. Residues: CASTSSGTGSDTQYF.

This clone was counted once. This rearrangement joins TRBV20-1 to TRBJ1-5; D is unresolved. Germline V gene lookup returns CDR1 DFQATT and CDR2 SNEGSKA (reference sequence). This CDR3 comprises 12 residues. V was trimmed by 3 bases and J by 9 bases, leaving 12 bases between them. CDR3 amino acids: CSASDGVGPQHF. The CDR3 DNA is TGCAGTGCTAGTGACGGGGTAGGGCCCCAGCATTTT.

V gene TRBV5-5 combines with J gene TRBJ1-1; weak D call: TRBD1 (5 bases). Germline values: CDR1 SGHKS, CDR2 YYEKEE (reference sequence). Trimming removed 4 bases at V and 5 bases at J, with 18 bases between. The CDR3 spans 15 residues. DNA of the CDR3: TGTGCCAGCAGCGACGAAACGCCAGGGAAGACTGAAGCTTTCTTT. Translated: CASSDETPGKTEAFF.

V is TRBV6-5 and J is TRBJ2-1; 9 bases agree with TRBD1. Losses at the gene ends were 5 bases for V and 8 bases for J; bases not matched to a gene: 4. Looked up from germline, CDR1 is MNHEY and CDR2 is SVGAGI. The CDR3 loop spans 13 amino acids. The CDR3 DNA reads as TGTGCCAGCAGTCGGGACAGGGCGGATGAGCAGTTCTTC. It encodes CASSRDRADEQFF.

The genes are TRBV11-2 and TRBJ2-1; a possible D gene is TRBD2 (5 bases). Trimming left V 5 bases short and J 7 bases short, with 18 bases between. The CDR3 has 15 residues. Germline lookup yields CDR1 SGHAT and CDR2 FQNNGV. The CDR3, as DNA: TGTGCCAGCAGCCCCGGGGTAGTGGTAAAGAATGAGCAGTTCTTC. It encodes CASSPGVVVKNEQFF.

This rearrangement joins TRBV2 to TRBJ1-5; D is uncertain. Trimming pared 1 base from V and 2 bases from J, leaving 9 bases between. Germline assignment: CDR1 SNHLY and CDR2 FYNNEI. There are 15 residues in the CDR3. The CDR3 DNA reads as TGTGCCAGCAGTGAAGTGGCCCGGGGCAATCAGCCCCAGCATTTT. Amino acid sequence: CASSEVARGNQPQHF.

The J gene is TRBJ1-2, the V gene TRBV7-9, with a weak D call TRBD1 (6 bases). V was trimmed by 5 bases and J by 4 bases, leaving 17 bases between them. The CDR3 loop spans 15 amino acids. CDR1 and CDR2 (germline): SEHNR, FQNEAQ (reference sequence). CDR3 residues: CASSPHETGRYGYTF. CDR3 in DNA: TGTGCCAGCAGCCCCCATGAGACAGGACGCTATGGCTACACCTTC. Using reference TRBV7-9 and TRBJ1-2 for the parts outside the CDR3, the full variable domain is DTGVSQNPRHKITKRGQNVTFRCDPISEHNRLYWYRQTLGQGPEFLTYFQNEAQLEKSRLLSDRFSAERPKGSFSTLEIQRTEQGDSAMYLCASSPHETGRYGYTFGSGTRLTVV.

This clone was observed a handful of times. This sequence joins TRBV19 and TRBJ1-2; 12 bases line up with TRBD1. The germline gives CDR1 LNHDA, CDR2 SQIVND (reference sequence). V lost 5 bases and J lost 4; bases outside the gene matches: 11. CDR3 size: 17 residues. The CDR3 region is CASSSGRDRGRAYGYTF. CDR3 coding DNA: TGTGCCAGTAGTTCGGGGAGGGACAGGGGGCGCGCCTATGGCTACACCTTC.

On this clone: The identical CDR3 is also encoded by other nucleotide sequences in the sample. The chain joins TRBV6-5 to TRBJ2-2; D is perhaps TRBD1 (6 bases). Trimming removed 6 bases at V and 6 bases at J, with 8 bases between. This CDR3 has 12 residues. Germline V gene data show CDR1 as MNHEY and CDR2 as SVGAGI. CDR3: CASRAGAGELFF. The CDR3 DNA reads TGTGCCAGCAGGGCAGGGGCCGGGGAGCTGTTTTTT.

The rearrangement links TRBV19 to TRBJ1-2, with D maybe TRBD1 (6 bases). V lost 2 bases to trimming and J lost 2 bases, with 12 bases between them. This CDR3 contains 15 residues. Germline CDR1 is LNHDA and CDR2 is SQIVND (reference sequence). CDR3 coding DNA: TGTGCCAGTAGTATACCGGGACATCGGAACTATGGCTACACCTTC. This gives the protein CASSIPGHRNYGYTF.